This T cell receptor (beta chain) emerged from a study of T-cell memory formation after mild COVID-19. Details on this clonotype: Its antigen is unknown.

UMIs and sample barcodes were carried by the TCR alpha and TCR beta cDNA libraries that 5'RACE produced using constant-segment primers. TCRdb re-called the 5' RACE reads with MiXCR, one entry per CDR3 protein. The sample records over 300,000 distinct CDR3 sequences, 20% to 25% being singletons. The germline CDR1 and CDR2 sequences are SEHNR and FQNEAQ (reference sequence). The CDR3 runs to 15 residues. The ends lost 5 bases at V and 3 bases at J; junction bases unmatched: 7. Notes on the study in general: CD4+ bias marked clones expanding day 15 to 37, unlike balanced contracting clones.

The chain couples TRBV7-9 to TRBJ2-1; TRBD2 matches 7 bases. Input material: PBMCs or a T cell subset sorted from them (not recorded which). The TCR comes from a man between 18 and 29 years old who had mild COVID-19 (a few samples of this study predate the infection). Cell type and time point are not known. This chain's CDR3 is CASSAPGGIYNEQFF. The CDR3 region has the DNA TGTGCCAGCAGCGCTCCCGGGGGGATCTACAATGAGCAGTTCTTC.